One T cell receptor beta chain is described in this entry. This record comes from a study of blood T cell repertoires in COVID-19. The overall study: The study drew acute and convalescent COVID-19 samples from the United States, Italy and Spain. In each case, the material was cDNA or gDNA derived from T cells, B-cell-depleted T cells, or PBMCs.

Original data processing: By means of reference gene primer amplification, nucleated cell counts were estimated. Profiling relied on immunoSEQ multiplex PCR, and the TCRdb table lists in-frame clones only, not all of them. V and J calls plus clone size are reproduced from that table; the DNA served to infer D and trimming. The repertoire holds 300,000 or so clones, with around nine tenths as singletons. The specimen sequenced was peripheral blood. This receptor was identified in a man in his 70s with acute or convalescent COVID-19.

CDR3 in DNA: TGTGCCAGCAGTGACCTCTCGGGACACTACACTGAAGCTTTCTTT. It specifies CASSDLSGHYTEAFF. The genes are TRBV25-1 and TRBJ1-1; tentatively, D is TRBD1 (6 bases). The CDR3 is 15 residues long. Germline V gene sequence: CDR1 MGHDK, CDR2 SYGVNS. Trimming pared 3 bases from V and 3 bases from J, leaving 14 bases between.